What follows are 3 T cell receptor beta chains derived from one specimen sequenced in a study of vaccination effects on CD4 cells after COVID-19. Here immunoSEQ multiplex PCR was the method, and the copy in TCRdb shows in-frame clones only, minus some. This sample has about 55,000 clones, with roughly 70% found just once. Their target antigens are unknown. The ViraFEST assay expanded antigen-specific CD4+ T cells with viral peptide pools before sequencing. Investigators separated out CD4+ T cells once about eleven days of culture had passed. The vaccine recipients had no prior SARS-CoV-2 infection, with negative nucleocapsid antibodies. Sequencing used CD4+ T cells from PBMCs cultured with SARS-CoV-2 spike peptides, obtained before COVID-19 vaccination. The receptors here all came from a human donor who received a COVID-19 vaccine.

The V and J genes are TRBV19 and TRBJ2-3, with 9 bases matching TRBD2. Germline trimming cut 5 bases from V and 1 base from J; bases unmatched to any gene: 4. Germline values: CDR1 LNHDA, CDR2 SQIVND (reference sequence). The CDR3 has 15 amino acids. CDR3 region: CASSPRGGGTDTQYF. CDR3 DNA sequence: TGTGCCAGTAGTCCGCGGGGGGGAGGCACAGATACGCAGTATTTT.

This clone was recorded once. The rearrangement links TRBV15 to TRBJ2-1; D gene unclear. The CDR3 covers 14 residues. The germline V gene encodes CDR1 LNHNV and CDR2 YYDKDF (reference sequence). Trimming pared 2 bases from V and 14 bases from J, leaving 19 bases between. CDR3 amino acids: CATSRPVSVGGKFF. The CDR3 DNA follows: TGTGCCACCAGCAGACCAGTGTCGGTGGGTGGAAAGTTCTTC.

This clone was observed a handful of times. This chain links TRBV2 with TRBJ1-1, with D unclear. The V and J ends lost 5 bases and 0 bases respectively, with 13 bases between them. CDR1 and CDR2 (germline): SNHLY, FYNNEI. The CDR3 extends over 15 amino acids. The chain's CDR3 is CASSREGRLNTEAFF. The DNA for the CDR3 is TGTGCCAGCAGTCGGGAAGGGAGGCTGAACACTGAAGCTTTCTTT.